This T cell receptor beta chain was documented in a study of cytomegalovirus exposure and HLA in healthy donors. This CDR3 comprises 14 residues. The V gene's germline CDR1 is MGHRA and CDR2 YSYEKL. The germline V and J ends were trimmed by 4 bases and 2 bases, with 8 bases remaining between them. On this clone itself: Its target is not known.

The table came from immunoSEQ multiplex PCR; TCRdb's copy has only in-frame clones and leaves some out. This sample carries 100,000 to 150,000 clones, 75% to 90% of them seen once, and the ten largest clones take roughly 1.2%. The study's findings and limits: Cytomegalovirus association was listed for 164 TCR beta chains. Subsequent analysis found a tendency for first-cohort TCR clusters to co-occur within the 95 to 150 validation repertoires. In vitro confirmation showed three CMV-associated chains to be CMV antigen specific.

The TCR sequence derives from a woman aged 18-29 years in good health and CMV-seronegative. Specimen: PBMCs. The rearrangement joins TRBV4-1 to TRBJ2-2; D is unresolved. CDR3 in amino acids: CASSRAVNTGELFF. The DNA of the CDR3 is TGCGCCAGCAGCCGGGCCGTAAACACCGGGGAGCTGTTTTTT.